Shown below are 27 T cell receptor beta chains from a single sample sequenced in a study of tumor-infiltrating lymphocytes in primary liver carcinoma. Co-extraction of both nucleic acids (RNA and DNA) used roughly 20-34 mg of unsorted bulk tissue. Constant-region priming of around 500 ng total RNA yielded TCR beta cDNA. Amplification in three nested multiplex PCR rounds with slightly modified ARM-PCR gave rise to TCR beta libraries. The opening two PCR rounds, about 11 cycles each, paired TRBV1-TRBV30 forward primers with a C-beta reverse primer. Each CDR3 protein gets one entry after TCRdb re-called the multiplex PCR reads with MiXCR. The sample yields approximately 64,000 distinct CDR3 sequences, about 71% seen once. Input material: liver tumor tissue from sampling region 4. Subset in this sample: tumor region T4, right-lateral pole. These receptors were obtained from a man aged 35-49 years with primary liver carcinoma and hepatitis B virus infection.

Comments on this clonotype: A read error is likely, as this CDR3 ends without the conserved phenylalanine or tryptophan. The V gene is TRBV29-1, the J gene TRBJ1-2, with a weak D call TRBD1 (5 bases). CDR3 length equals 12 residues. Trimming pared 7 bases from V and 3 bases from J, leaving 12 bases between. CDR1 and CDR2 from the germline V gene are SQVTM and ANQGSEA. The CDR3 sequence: CSAGGGDYGYTL. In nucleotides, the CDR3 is TGCAGCGCCGGGGGAGGTGACTATGGCTACACCCTC.

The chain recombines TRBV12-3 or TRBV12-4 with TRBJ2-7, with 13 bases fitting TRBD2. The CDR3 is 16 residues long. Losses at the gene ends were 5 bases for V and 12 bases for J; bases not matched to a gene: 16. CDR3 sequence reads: CASSPWTSGRVSGLYF. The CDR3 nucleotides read TGTGCCAGCAGTCCGTGGACTAGCGGGAGAGTCAGCGGGCTGTACTTC.

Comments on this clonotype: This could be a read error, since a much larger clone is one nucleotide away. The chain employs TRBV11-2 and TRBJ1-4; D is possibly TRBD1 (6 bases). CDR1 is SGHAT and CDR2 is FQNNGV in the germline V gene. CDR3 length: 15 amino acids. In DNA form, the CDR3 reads TGTGCCAACAGCAAGCTGGGGGCGGGAAATGAAAAACTGTTTTTT. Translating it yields CANSKLGAGNEKLFF.

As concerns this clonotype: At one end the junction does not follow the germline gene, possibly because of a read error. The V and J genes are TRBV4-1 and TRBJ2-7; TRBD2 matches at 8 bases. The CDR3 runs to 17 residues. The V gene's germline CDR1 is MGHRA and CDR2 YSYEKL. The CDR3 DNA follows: TGCGCCGGCAGCCAAGAAAGGGGTAGCGGGGCTCTCTACGAGCAGTACTTC. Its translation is CAGSQERGSGALYEQYF.

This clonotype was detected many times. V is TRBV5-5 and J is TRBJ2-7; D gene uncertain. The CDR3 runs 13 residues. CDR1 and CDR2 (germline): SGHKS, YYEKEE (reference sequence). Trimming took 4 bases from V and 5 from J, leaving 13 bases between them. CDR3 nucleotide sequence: TGTGCCAGCAGCCTTCTGCTCCGGGACGAGCAGTACTTC. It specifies CASSLLLRDEQYF.

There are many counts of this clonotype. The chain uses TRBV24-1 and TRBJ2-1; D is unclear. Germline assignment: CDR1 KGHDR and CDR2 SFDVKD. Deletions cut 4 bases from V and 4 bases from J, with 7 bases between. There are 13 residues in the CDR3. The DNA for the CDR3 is TGTGCCACCAGTGAGCCAAATTACAATGAGCAGTTCTTC. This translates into CATSEPNYNEQFF.

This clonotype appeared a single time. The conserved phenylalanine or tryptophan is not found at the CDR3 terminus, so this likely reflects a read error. CDR3 sequence reads: CDSESGTGHTGELFY. CDR3 bases: TGTGACAGCGAATCCGGGACAGGGCACACCGGGGAGCTGTTTTAT. J is TRBJ2-2 and V is TRBV6-2 or TRBV6-3, with 9 bases aligning to TRBD1. The CDR3 is made up of 15 amino acids. Germline loops: CDR1 MNHEY, CDR2 SVGEGT.

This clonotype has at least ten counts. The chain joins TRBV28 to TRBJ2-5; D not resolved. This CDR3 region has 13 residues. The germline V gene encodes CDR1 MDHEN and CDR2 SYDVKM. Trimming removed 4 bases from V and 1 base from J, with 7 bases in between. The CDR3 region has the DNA TGTGCCAGCAGTTCCAGTTTCCAAGAGACCCAGTACTTC. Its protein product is CASSSSFQETQYF.

CDR3 nucleotides: TGCAGCGTTAAGGAGGCCGCAGGTGAGCAGTTCTTC. This sequence encodes CSVKEAAGEQFF. The chain uses TRBV29-1 and TRBJ2-1; possible D gene TRBD2, 5 bases. CDR3 size: 12 residues. With 5 bases removed from V and 9 bases from J, the gap between germline ends came to 14 bases. Per germline, CDR1 SQVTM and CDR2 ANQGSEA.

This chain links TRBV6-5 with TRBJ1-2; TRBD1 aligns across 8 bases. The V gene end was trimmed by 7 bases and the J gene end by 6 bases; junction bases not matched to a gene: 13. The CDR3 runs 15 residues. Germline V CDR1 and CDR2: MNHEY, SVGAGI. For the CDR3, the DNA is TGTGCCAGCAAATACAGGGGGGTCTACAGGGATGGCTACACCTTC. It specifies CASKYRGVYRDGYTF.

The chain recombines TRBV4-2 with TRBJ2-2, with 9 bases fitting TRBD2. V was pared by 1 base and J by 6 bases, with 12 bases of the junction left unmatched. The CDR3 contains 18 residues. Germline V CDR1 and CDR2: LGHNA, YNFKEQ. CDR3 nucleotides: TGTGCCAGCAGCCAAGGGACTAGCGAGAGTCTAGGTCCCGGGGAGCTGTTTTTT. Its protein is CASSQGTSESLGPGELFF.

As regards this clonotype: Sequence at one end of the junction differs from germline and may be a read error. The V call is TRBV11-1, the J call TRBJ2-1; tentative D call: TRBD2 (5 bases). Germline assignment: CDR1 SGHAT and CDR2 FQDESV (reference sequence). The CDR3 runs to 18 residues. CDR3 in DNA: TGTACCAGCAGCTTATACCGCTCCGCGCGAGGGTCCTACAATGAGCAGTTCTTC. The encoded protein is CTSSLYRSARGSYNEQFF.

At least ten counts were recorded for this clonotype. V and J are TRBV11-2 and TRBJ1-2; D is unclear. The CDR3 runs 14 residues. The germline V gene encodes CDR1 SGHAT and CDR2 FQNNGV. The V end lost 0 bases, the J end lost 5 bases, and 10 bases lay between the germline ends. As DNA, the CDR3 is TGTGCCAGCAGCTTAGATCGAGCAGCTTATGGCTACACCTTC. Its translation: CASSLDRAAYGYTF.

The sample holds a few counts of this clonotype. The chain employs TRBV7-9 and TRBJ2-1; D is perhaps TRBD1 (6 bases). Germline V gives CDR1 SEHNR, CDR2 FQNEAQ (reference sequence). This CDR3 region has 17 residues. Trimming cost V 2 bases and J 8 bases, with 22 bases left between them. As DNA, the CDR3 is TGTGCCAGCAGCTTACCATGTCAGGGGCCTAAAACATATGAGCAGTTCTTC. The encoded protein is CASSLPCQGPKTYEQFF.

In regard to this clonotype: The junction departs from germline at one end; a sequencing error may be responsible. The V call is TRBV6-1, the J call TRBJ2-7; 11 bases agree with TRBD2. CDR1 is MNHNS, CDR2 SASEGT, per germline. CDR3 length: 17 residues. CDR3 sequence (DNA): TGTGCCAGCAAAAGGCAGCCCGGGACTAGCGGACCCTACAAGCAGTACTTC. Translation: CASKRQPGTSGPYKQYF.

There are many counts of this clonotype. CDR3 sequence reads: CATSIAGEGITGELFF. CDR3 bases: TGTGCCACCTCGATAGCGGGAGAAGGGATCACCGGGGAGCTGTTTTTT. The chain has TRBV10-3 and TRBJ2-2; 9 bases match TRBD2. Germline trimming cut 10 bases from V and 4 bases from J; bases unmatched to any gene: 13. Per the germline V gene, CDR1 is ENHRY and CDR2 is SYGVKD. The CDR3 contains 16 residues.

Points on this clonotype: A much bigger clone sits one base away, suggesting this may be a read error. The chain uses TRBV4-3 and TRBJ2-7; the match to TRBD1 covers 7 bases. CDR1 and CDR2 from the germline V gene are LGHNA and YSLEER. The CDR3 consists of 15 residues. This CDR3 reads CTSSLEGTAAYEQYF. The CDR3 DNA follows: TGCACCAGCAGCCTCGAAGGGACAGCAGCTTACGAGCAGTACTTC.

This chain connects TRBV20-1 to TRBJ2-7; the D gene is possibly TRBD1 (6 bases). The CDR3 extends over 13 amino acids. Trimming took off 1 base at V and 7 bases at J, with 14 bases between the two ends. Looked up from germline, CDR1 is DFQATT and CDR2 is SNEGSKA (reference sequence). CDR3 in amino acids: CSARGPGAWEQYF. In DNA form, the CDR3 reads TGCAGTGCTAGAGGCCCAGGGGCGTGGGAGCAGTACTTC.

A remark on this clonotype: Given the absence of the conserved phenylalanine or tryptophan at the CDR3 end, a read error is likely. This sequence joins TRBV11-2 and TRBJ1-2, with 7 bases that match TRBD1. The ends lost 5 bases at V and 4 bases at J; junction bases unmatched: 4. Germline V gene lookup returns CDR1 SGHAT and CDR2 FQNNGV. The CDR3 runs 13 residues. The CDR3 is CASSLYRGYGYTL. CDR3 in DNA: TGTGCCAGCAGCCTGTACAGGGGCTATGGCTACACCTTA.

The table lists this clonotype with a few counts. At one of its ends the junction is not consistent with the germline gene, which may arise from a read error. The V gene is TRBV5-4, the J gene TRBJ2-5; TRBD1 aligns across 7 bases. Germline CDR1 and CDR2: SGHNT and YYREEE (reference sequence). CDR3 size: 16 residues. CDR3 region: CASSLWGRQGQETQYF. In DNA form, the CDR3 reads TGTGCCAGCAGCTTGTGGGGGCGACAGGGTCAAGAGACCCAATACTTC.

CDR3 DNA: TGTGCCAGCCCTATCCCGCTCTCATACGATGAGCAGTTCTTC. Translated: CASPIPLSYDEQFF. V gene TRBV6-1 combines with J gene TRBJ2-1; D ambiguous. Germline CDR1 reads MNHNS; CDR2 reads SASEGT. This CDR3 is built from 14 residues. V lost 8 bases and J 8 bases, leaving 19 bases between the germline ends.

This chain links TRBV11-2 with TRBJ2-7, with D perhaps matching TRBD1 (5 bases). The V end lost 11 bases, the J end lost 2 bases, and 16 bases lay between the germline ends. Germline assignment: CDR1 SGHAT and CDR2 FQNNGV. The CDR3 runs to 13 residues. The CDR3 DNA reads TGTGCCGGTAGCTTCGACAGCACCTACGAGCAGTACTTC. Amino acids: CAGSFDSTYEQYF. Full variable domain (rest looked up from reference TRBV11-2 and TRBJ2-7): EAGVAQSPRYKIIEKRQSVAFWCNPISGHATLYWYQQILGQGPKLLIQFQNNGVVDDSQLPKDRFSAERLKGVDSTLKIQPAKLEDSAVYLCAGSFDSTYEQYFGPGTRLTVT.

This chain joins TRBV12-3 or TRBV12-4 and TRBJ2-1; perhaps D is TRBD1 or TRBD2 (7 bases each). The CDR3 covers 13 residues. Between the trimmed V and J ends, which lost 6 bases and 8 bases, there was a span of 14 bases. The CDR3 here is CASRQGGRDEQFF. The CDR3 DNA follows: TGTGCCAGCAGGCAGGGGGGGAGGGATGAGCAGTTCTTC.

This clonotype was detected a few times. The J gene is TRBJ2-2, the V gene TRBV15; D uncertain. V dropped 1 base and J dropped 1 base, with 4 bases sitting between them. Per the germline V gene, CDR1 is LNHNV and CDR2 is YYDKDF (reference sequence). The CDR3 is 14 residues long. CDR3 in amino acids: CATSRVGNTGELFF. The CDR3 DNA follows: TGTGCCACCAGCAGAGTTGGGAACACCGGGGAGCTGTTTTTT.

CDR3 coding DNA: TGTGTCAGTAGTGAAGTGGCAGGGGAACAAGAGACCCAGTACTTC. Translated, it gives CVSSEVAGEQETQYF. The rearrangement joins TRBV6-1 to TRBJ2-5, with a possible D match to TRBD1 (6 bases). The CDR3 runs to 15 residues. From germline, CDR1 is MNHNS and CDR2 SASEGT.

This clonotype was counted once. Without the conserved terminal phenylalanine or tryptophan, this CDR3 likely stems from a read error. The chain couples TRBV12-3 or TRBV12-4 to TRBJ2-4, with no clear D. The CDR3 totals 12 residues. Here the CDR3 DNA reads TGTGCTAGCAGATTGTCCCAAAACATTCAGTACTTA. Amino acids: CASRLSQNIQYL.

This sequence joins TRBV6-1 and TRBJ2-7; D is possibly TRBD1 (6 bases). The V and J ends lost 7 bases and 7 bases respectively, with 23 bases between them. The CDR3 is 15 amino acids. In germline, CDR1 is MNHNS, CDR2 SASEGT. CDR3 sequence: CASIRYRAVFGEQYF. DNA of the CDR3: TGTGCCAGCATCAGGTACAGGGCGGTATTTGGTGAGCAGTACTTC.